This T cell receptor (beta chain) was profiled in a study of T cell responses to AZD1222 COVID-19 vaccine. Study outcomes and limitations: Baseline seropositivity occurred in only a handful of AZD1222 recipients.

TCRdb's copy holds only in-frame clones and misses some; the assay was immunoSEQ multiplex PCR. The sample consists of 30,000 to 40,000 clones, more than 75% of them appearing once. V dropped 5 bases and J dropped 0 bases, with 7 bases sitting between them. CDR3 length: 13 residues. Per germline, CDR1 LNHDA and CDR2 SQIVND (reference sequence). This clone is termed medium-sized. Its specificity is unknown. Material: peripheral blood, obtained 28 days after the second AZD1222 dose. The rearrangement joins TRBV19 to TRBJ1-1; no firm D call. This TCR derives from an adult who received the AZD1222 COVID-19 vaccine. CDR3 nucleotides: TGTGCCAGTAGTCCCTATATGAACACTGAAGCTTTCTTT. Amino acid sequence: CASSPYMNTEAFF. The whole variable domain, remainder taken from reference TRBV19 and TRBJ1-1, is DGGITQSPKYLFRKEGQNVTLSCEQNLNHDAMYWYRQDPGQGLRLIYYSQIVNDFQKGDIAEGYSVSREKKESFPLTVTSAQKNPTAFYLCASSPYMNTEAFFGQGTRLTVV.